This T cell receptor beta chain was sequenced for a study of shared clonotypes between healthy human individuals. Data came from immunoSEQ multiplex PCR; TCRdb stores just in-frame clones and leaves some out. The data hold nearly 750,000 clones, with 55% to 75% observed a single time. From germline, CDR1 is LNHDA and CDR2 SQIVND (reference sequence). The CDR3 length is 17 residues. Trimming at V came to 3 bases and at J to 3 bases, leaving 6 bases not matched to a gene. The source is a woman aged 30 to 39 in good health. V usage is TRBV19 and J usage is TRBJ2-2; 11 nucleotides agree with TRBD2. Sequencing used memory CD4+ T cells sorted from blood. Subset noted: CD45RA-negative fraction. The CDR3 DNA is TGTGCCAGTAGTATCGCGGCTAGCGGGAGGTACACCGGGGAGCTGTTTTTT. Amino acid sequence: CASSIAASGRYTGELFF. The variable domain in full, with the rest retrieved from reference TRBV19 and TRBJ2-2, is DGGITQSPKYLFRKEGQNVTLSCEQNLNHDAMYWYRQDPGQGLRLIYYSQIVNDFQKGDIAEGYSVSREKKESFPLTVTSAQKNPTAFYLCASSIAASGRYTGELFFGEGSRLTVL.